What follows describes a single TCR beta chain. Its specific antigen is unknown. There are no base qualities to consult, and no much larger clone falls within one base. In the paper's terms, the time point label means: pre-transplant. Unstimulated PBMCs, after thawing, were stained for CD3, CD4 and CD8 and then FACS-sorted into CD3+CD4+ and CD3+CD8+ populations. Each of the 8 studied subjects was randomized to immunosuppression withdrawal. The Qiagen DNeasy Blood and Tissue Kit was used for genomic DNA isolation. This specimen belongs to a study of T cell clones after liver transplantation (dated by TCRdb to the late 2010s). General notes on the study: ITN030ST, the source of the samples, was a randomized trial that attempted immunosuppression withdrawal within 2 years of liver transplantation. After a pre-transplant mixed lymphocyte reaction, TCRbeta sequencing was used to pinpoint donor-reactive T cell clones, which were subsequently tracked in post-transplant blood. As an antigen-independent comparator for donor-reactive sequences, third party-reactive TCRbeta sequences were also identified from pre-transplant MLRs. Of the eight recipients, a few were HCV-positive, while the remaining recipients had been transplanted for non-autoimmune, non-viral indications. Subjects received no induction therapy and standard immunosuppression until randomization at 12-24 months post-transplant. Tolerance was defined as complete immunosuppression withdrawal for at least one year with no rise in liver enzymes beyond twice the upper limit of normal. Blood samples were taken pre-transplant, pre-randomization before withdrawal, and post-randomization after full withdrawal or failed withdrawal. A cohort of 8 liver transplant recipients was studied, of whom 3 were classified as tolerant and 5 as non-tolerant.

Study-wide findings and limitations: Conclusions were preliminary, limited by small, heterogeneous patient numbers and non-standardized post-transplant time points. In most of the 8 subjects, circulating donor-reactive CD4 TCRbeta sequences decreased significantly after transplant, regardless of tolerance or HCV status. Once repertoire turnover was taken into account, donor-reactive detection showed a significant reduction for CD4 in 7 of 8 subjects and for CD8 in 8 of 8. In a couple of subjects, low numbers of available donor cells limited the measurable donor-reactive repertoire. Donor-reactive sequences decreased more than third party-reactive sequences, which suggests partial antigen-specific deletion that was not related to withdrawal success. Because no allograft tissue specimens were available, donor-reactive T cells may have migrated into the graft instead of being deleted.

Between the V and J ends, shortened by 5 bases and 6 bases respectively, the junction contains 14 bases. The CDR3, from cysteine to phenylalanine, totals 13 residues. Left in the record is the CDR3 DNA by itself, 39 bases read in frame from the first base. According to the germline V gene, CDR1 reads SGHTA and CDR2 reads FQGNSA. Using immunoSEQ, frozen genomic DNA was subjected to high-throughput TCRbeta CDR3 sequencing, a process that included PCR amplification, mapping, bias correction and internal controls. In the original analysis: Productive rearrangements were retained, and unique TCRbeta sequences were defined by the CDR3 nucleotide sequence together with the V and J gene. Donor-reactive sequences required at least 5-fold expansion in CFSE-low cells versus unstimulated pre-transplant cells and at least 0.01% frequency. Per-subject minimum frequency thresholds, based on the lowest-template unstimulated sample, ensured at least 90% detection power. Jensen-Shannon divergence between the top 1000 TCRbeta sequences after and before transplant was used to measure repertoire turnover. Two-sided Fisher's exact tests were used to test for changes in how often donor-reactive sequences were detected. As stored in TCRdb, this immuneACCESS dataset retains in-frame rearrangements with V and J assigned. A fraction of the clones does not appear; measured against another copy, unresolved V genes explain less than half of the discrepancy, and the remainder lacks a known reason. V and J calls and clone size are those listed in that table; D and trimming were worked out from the DNA. This sample is represented by some 110,000 clones; more than 75% of them were singletons. The top ten hold over 0.9% of the sample.

This sequence uses TRBV7-2 and TRBJ2-7, with the D segment possibly TRBD1 or TRBD2, each aligning over 5 bases. Sequences were derived from CD4+ T cells from blood, sampled before liver transplant. This TCR derives from a human donor who received a liver transplant. CDR3 reads: CASSAGRAGEQYF. The sequenced DNA: TGTGCCAGCAGCGCAGGCAGGGCGGGCGAGCAGTACTTC.